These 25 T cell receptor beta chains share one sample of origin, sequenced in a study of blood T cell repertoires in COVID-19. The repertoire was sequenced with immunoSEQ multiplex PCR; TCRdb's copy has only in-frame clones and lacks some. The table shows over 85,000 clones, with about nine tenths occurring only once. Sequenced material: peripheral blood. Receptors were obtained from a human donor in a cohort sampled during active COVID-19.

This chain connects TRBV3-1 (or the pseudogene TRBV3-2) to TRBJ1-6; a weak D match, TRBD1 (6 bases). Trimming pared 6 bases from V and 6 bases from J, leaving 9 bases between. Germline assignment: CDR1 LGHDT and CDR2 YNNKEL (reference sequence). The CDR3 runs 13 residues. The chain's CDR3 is CASRQGVNSPLHF. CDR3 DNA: TGTGCCAGCAGACAGGGAGTTAATTCACCCCTCCACTTT.

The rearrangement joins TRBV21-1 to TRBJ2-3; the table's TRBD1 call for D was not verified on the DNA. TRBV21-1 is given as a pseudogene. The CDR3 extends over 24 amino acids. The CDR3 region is CARDRGSGRWGWEAGGSSTDTQYF. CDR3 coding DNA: TGTGCCAGGGACAGGGGTTCGGGACGATGGGGTTGGGAGGCGGGAGGATCTAGCACAGATACGCAGTATTTT.

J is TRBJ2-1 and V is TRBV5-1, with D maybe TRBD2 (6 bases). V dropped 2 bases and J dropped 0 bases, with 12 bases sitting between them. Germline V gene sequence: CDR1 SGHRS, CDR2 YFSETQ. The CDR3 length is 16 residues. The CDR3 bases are TGCGCCAGCAGCTTACCGAGGGGACTCTCCTACAATGAGCAGTTCTTC. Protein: CASSLPRGLSYNEQFF.

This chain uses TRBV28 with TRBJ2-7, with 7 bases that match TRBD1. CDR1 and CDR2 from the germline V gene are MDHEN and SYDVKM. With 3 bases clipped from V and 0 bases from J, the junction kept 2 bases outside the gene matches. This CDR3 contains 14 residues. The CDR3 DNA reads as TGTGCCAGCAGTTTGGGACAGAGCTCCTACGAGCAGTACTTC. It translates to CASSLGQSSYEQYF.

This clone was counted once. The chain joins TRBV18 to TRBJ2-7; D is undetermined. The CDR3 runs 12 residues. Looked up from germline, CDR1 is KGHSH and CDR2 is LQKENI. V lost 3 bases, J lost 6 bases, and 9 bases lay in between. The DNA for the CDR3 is TGTGCCAGCTCACCGGGCGAAGGCGAGCAGTACTTC. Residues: CASSPGEGEQYF.

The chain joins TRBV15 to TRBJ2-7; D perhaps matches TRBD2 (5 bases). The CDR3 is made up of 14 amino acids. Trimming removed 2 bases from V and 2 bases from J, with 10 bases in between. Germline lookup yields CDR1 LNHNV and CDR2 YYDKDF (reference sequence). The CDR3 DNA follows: TGTGCCACCAGCAGATCCCGGGGTACCTACGAGCAGTACTTC. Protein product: CATSRSRGTYEQYF.

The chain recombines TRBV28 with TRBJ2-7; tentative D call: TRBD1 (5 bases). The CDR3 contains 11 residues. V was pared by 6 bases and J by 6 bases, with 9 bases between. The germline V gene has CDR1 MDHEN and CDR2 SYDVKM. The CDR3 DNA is TGTGCCAGCAGCCTCAGGGCCGAGCAGTACTTC. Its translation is CASSLRAEQYF.

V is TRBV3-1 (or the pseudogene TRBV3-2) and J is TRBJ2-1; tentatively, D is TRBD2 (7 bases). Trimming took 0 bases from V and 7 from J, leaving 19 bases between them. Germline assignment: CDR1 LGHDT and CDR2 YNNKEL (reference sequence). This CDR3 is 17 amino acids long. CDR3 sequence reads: CASSQDRGGRGGNEQFF. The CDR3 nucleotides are TGTGCCAGCAGCCAAGATCGGGGCGGGAGAGGGGGGAATGAGCAGTTCTTC.

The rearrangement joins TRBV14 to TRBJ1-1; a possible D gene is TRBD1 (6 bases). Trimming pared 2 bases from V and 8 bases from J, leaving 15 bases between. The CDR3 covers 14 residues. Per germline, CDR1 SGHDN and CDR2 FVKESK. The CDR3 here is CASSQLGTSLEAFF. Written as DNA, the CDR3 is TGTGCCAGCAGCCAATTAGGGACATCCTTGGAAGCTTTCTTT.

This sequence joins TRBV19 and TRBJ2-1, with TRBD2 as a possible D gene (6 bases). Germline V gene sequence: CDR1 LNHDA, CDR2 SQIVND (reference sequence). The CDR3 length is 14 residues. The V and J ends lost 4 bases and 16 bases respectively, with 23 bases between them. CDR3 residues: CASSRQADAGGLFF. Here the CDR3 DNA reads TGTGCCAGTAGTAGACAAGCGGACGCCGGGGGTCTATTCTTC.

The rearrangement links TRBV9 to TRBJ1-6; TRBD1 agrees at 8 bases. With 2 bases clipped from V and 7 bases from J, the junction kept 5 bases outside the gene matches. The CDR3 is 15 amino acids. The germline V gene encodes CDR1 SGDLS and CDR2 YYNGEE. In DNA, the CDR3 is TGTGCCAGCAGCGTCTCCGACAGGGGAAATTCACCCCTCCACTTT. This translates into CASSVSDRGNSPLHF.

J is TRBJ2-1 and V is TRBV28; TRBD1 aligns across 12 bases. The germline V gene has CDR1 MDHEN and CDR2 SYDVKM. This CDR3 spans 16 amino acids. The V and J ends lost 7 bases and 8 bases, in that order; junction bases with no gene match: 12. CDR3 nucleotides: TGTGCCAGCACCCTTCCCCCGGGACAGGGGGCCGATGAGCAGTTCTTC. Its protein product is CASTLPPGQGADEQFF.

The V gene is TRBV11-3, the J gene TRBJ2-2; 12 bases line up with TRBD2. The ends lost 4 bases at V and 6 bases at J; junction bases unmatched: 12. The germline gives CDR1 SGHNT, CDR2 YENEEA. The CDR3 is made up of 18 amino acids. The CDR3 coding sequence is TGTGCCAGCAGCTCGCAGTCCCAGACTAGCGGGAGCCCCGGGGAGCTGTTTTTT. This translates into CASSSQSQTSGSPGELFF.

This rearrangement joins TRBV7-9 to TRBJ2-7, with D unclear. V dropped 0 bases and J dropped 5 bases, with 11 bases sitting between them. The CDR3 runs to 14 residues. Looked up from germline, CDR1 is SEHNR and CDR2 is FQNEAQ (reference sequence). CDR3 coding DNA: TGTGCCAGCAGCTTAGCGTTACAGATCAACGAGCAGTACTTC. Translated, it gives CASSLALQINEQYF.

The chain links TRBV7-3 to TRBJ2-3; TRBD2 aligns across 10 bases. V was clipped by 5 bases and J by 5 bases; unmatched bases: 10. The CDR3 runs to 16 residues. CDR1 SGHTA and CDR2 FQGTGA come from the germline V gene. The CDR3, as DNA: TGTGCCAGCAGCCTCGCCGTAGCGGGAGGCGGAGATACGCAGTATTTT. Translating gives CASSLAVAGGGDTQYF. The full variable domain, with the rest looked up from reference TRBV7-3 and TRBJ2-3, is GAGVSQTPSNKVTEKGKYVELRCDPISGHTALYWYRQSLGQGPEFLIYFQGTGAADDSGLPNDRFFAVRPEGSVSTLKIQRTERGDSAVYLCASSLAVAGGGDTQYFGPGTRLTVL.

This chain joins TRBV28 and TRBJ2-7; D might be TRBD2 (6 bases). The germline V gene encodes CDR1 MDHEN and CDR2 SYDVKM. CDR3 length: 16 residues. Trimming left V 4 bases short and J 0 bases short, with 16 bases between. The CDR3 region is CASSSPGGDLSYEQYF. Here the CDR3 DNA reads TGTGCCAGCAGTTCCCCCGGCGGGGACCTCTCCTACGAGCAGTACTTC.

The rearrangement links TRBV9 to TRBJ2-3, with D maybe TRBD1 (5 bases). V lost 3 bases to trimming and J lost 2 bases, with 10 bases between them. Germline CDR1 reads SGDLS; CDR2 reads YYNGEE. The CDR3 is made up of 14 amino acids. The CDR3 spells CASSAKGSTDTQYF. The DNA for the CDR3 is TGTGCCAGCAGCGCCAAGGGGTCCACAGATACGCAGTATTTT.

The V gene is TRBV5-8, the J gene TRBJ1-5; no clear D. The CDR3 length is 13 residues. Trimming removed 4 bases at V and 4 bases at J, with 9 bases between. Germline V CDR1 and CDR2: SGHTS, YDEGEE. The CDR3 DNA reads TGTGCCAGCAGCCGAGACTTAAATCAGCCCCAGCATTTT. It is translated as CASSRDLNQPQHF.

CDR3 sequence (DNA): TGCGCCAGCAGCTTCGGGACAGGGGAAGAGCAGTACTTC. Its translation is CASSFGTGEEQYF. The chain recombines TRBV5-1 with TRBJ2-7, with 10 nucleotides matching TRBD1. V lost 2 bases to trimming and J lost 7 bases; unmatched junction nucleotides: 3. From germline, CDR1 is SGHRS and CDR2 YFSETQ. The CDR3 is made up of 13 amino acids.

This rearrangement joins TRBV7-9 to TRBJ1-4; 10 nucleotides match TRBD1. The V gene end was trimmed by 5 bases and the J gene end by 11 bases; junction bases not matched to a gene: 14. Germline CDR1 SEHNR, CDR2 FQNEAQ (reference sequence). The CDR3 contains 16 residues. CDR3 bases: TGTGCCAGCAGCGCAAGCGTTTCCGGGACAGGGGAGAAACTGTTTTTT. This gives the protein CASSASVSGTGEKLFF.

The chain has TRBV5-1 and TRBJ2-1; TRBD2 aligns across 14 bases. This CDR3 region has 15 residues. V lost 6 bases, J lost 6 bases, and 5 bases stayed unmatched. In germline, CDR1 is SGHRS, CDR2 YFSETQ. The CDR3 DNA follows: TGCGCCAGCACCCTGGGACTAGCGGGGGCCAATGAGCAGTTCTTC. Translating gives CASTLGLAGANEQFF. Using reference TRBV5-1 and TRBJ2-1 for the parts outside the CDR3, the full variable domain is KAGVTQTPRYLIKTRGQQVTLSCSPISGHRSVSWYQQTPGQGLQFLFEYFSETQRNKGNFPGRFSGRQFSNSRSEMNVSTLELGDSALYLCASTLGLAGANEQFFGPGTRLTVL.

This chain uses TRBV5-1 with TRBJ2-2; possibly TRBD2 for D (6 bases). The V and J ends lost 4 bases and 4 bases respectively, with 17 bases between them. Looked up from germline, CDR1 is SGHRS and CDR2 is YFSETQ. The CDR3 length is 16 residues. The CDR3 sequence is CASSPTQISGTGELFF. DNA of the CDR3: TGCGCCAGCAGCCCTACCCAAATTAGCGGCACCGGGGAGCTGTTTTTT.

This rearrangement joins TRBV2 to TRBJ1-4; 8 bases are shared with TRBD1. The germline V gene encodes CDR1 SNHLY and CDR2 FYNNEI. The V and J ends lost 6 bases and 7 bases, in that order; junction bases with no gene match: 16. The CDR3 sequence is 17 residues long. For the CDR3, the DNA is TGTGCCAGCAGGCGGCAGGGGGCCTCAGGGGGAGGTGAAAAACTGTTTTTT. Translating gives CASRRQGASGGGEKLFF.

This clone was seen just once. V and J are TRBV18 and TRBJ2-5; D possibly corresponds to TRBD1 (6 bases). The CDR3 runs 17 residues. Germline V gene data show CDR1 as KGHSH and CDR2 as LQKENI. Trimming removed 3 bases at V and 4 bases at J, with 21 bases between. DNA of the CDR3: TGTGCCAGCTCACCGACCATGGGCAGGGGCACGGGAGAGACCCAGTACTTC. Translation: CASSPTMGRGTGETQYF.

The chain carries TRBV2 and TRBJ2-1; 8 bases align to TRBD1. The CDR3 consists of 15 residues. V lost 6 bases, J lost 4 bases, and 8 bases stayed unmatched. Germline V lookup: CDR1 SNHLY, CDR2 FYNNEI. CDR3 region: CASRSTGAGYNEQFF. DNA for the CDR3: TGTGCCAGCAGATCGACAGGGGCAGGGTACAATGAGCAGTTCTTC.